This entry features one T cell receptor beta chain sequence. Its antigen is unknown. Sequenced by immunoSEQ multiplex PCR; TCRdb stores in-frame clones only, minus some. The top ten hold roughly a tenth of the sample, which has around 87,000 clones, 85% to 90% seen once. The source of the sample is a study of T cell responses to AZD1222 COVID-19 vaccine. V lost 3 bases, J lost 4 bases, and 14 bases lay in between. This CDR3 has 15 amino acids. Germline V gene lookup returns CDR1 SGDLS and CDR2 YYNGEE. General study findings and limits: Spike-wide coverage was observed for vaccine-associated CD4 TCRs, with dominant responses at 160-218 and 743-854. White British donors predominated, females outnumbered males, and clonal diversity was possibly underestimated. Within unmutated variant regions lay the reported targets of nearly half of spike-specific TCRs.

This specimen was peripheral blood, taken on day 0 of AZD1222 vaccination. The rearrangement joins TRBV9 to TRBJ2-1; tentative D call: TRBD2 (6 bases). The TCR was taken from an adult in good health. CDR3 loop: CASSEEGNTYNEQFF. CDR3 sequence (DNA): TGTGCCAGCAGCGAGGAGGGAAACACTTACAATGAGCAGTTCTTC.